Presented here are 6 T cell receptor beta chains from one specimen sequenced in a study of Graves' ophthalmopathy and Graves' hyperthyroidism. As the template, RNA transcripts were used to amplify TCR beta CDR3 regions. The first round was an RT-PCR with HTBI primers, and the second round was a multiplex PCR. TCRdb called the multiplex PCR reads again in MiXCR, with one record for every CDR3 protein. The profile shows around 36,000 distinct CDR3 sequences, 50% of them singletons. The specimen sequenced was peripheral blood. Receptor source: an adult woman with stable Graves' hyperthyroidism.

This chain joins TRBV20-1 and TRBJ2-7; D tentatively reads TRBD1 or TRBD2 (5 bases each). Trimming pared 3 bases from V and 4 bases from J, leaving 16 bases between. CDR1 and CDR2 (germline): DFQATT, SNEGSKA (reference sequence). The CDR3 covers 14 residues. The CDR3, as DNA: TGCAGTGCTAGCGGTAGGGGAGTGAGATACGAGCAGTACTTC. Protein product: CSASGRGVRYEQYF.

The J gene is TRBJ1-1, the V gene TRBV5-1; D not certain. Trimming left V 3 bases short and J 3 bases short, with 15 bases between. The CDR3 extends over 15 amino acids. Germline CDR1 is SGHRS and CDR2 is YFSETQ. The CDR3 DNA sequence: TGCGCCAGCAGCTCAGGTTTGGAAGTCGACACTGAAGCTTTCTTT. This gives the protein CASSSGLEVDTEAFF.

The chain has TRBV5-1 and TRBJ1-3; 7 bases match TRBD1. The CDR3 is 13 amino acids. Germline V gene data show CDR1 as SGHRS and CDR2 as YFSETQ. J lost 7 bases, V lost 0 bases, and 1 base had no gene match. The CDR3 region is CASSLEQGNTIYF. CDR3 bases: TGCGCCAGCAGCTTGGAACAGGGGAACACCATATATTTT. The variable domain in full, with the rest retrieved from reference TRBV5-1 and TRBJ1-3, is KAGVTQTPRYLIKTRGQQVTLSCSPISGHRSVSWYQQTPGQGLQFLFEYFSETQRNKGNFPGRFSGRQFSNSRSEMNVSTLELGDSALYLCASSLEQGNTIYFGEGSWLTVV.

The J gene is TRBJ2-3, the V gene TRBV6-6; D might be TRBD1 (6 bases). V lost 0 bases and J 4 bases, leaving 23 bases between the germline ends. Germline-derived CDR1 and CDR2 are MNHNY and SVGAGI (reference sequence). CDR3 length: 19 amino acids. CDR3 in DNA: TGTGCCAGCAGTTACTCGCGGAACATGGGACACGGGATCGCAGATACGCAGTATTTT. It is translated as CASSYSRNMGHGIADTQYF.

This clonotype was detected a few times. The CDR3 region is CASSWDSGVLGLYNEQFF. In DNA, the CDR3 is TGTGCCAGTAGTTGGGATAGCGGCGTTCTTGGACTGTACAATGAGCAGTTCTTC. V is TRBV19 and J is TRBJ2-1, with a tentative D call TRBD2 (6 bases). The CDR3 is 18 amino acids. Germline-derived CDR1 and CDR2 are LNHDA and SQIVND (reference sequence). The V gene lost 5 bases and the J gene lost 4 bases, with 24 bases spanning the gap.

Many counts were recorded for this clonotype. This sequence joins TRBV10-3 and TRBJ1-6; D is uncertain. The length of the CDR3 is 14 residues. Trimming shortened V by 4 bases and J by 6 bases, and 10 bases separated the two germline ends. Germline V gene sequence: CDR1 ENHRY, CDR2 SYGVKD. CDR3 DNA: TGTGCCATCAGTGCCGGGCTCCCTAATTCACCCCTCCACTTT. Protein product: CAISAGLPNSPLHF.